The clone carrying this T cell receptor beta chain was recorded once. Its antigen remains unidentified. An end of the junction does not agree with germline; a read error may underlie this. This sample was taken from a study of cytomegalovirus exposure and HLA in healthy donors. Whole-study results and caveats: No immune exposure information besides CMV serostatus was available. Follow-up analysis seemed to connect common viral pathogens with several of the most significant clusters identified.

In germline, CDR1 is MNHEY, CDR2 SMNVEV (reference sequence). The CDR3 contains 16 residues. Primers: 60 Vbeta forward and 13 Jbeta reverse. Sequencing used immunoSEQ multiplex PCR; TCRdb keeps in-frame clones, though not all of them. The sample contains 150,000 to 200,000 clones, approximately 80% of which appear only once. The rearrangement joins TRBV27 to TRBJ2-2; the match to TRBD2 covers 7 bases. The sample taken for sequencing was PBMCs. This TCR was sampled from a woman aged 45-65 years in good health and CMV-seronegative. The CDR3 here is CASKVGGLYNTGELFF. The CDR3, as DNA: TGCGCCAGCAAGGTGGGGGGACTATATAACACCGGGGAGCTGTTTTTT.